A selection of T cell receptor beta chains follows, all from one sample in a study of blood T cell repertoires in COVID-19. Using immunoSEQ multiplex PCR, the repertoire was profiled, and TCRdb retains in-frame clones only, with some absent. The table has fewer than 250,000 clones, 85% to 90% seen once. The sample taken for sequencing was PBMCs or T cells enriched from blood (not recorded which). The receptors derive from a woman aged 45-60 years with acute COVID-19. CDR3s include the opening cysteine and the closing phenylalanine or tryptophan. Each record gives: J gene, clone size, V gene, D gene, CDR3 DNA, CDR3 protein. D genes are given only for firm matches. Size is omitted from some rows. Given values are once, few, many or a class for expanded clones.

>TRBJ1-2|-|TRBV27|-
TGTGCCAGCAGTACCCTGCGGGGCGGCTACACCTTC
CASSTLRGGYTF
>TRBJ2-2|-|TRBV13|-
TGTGCCAGCAGCTTACGCGGCTCCCGGACCGGGGAGCTGTTTTTT
CASSLRGSRTGELFF
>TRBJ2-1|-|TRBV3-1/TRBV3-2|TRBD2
TGTGCCAGCAGCCAAGAGCTAGCGGTCCTTTACAATGAGCAGTTCTTC
CASSQELAVLYNEQFF
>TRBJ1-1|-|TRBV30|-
TGTGCCTGGAGTGAGTCGGCGACACCAGGGCACACTGAAGCTTTCTTT
CAWSESATPGHTEAFF
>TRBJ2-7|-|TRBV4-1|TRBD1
TGCGCCAGCAGCCTTCCCGGGACAGGAGTTCGGCAGTACTTC
CASSLPGTGVRQYF
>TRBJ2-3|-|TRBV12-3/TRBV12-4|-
TGTGCCAGCAGCCCCAGTAGCACAGATACGCAGTATTTT
CASSPSSTDTQYF
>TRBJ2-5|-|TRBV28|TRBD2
TGTGCCAGCAGTCTTTTTAGCGGGAGGGATAGGGAGACCCAGTACTTC
CASSLFSGRDRETQYF
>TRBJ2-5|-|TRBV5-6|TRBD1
TGTGCCAGCAGCTTGGCAGGGGGACGGGAGACCCAGTACTTC
CASSLAGGRETQYF
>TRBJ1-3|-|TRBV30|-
TGTGCCTCCGCTTCAGGGGCCTCTGGAAACACCATATATTTT
CASASGASGNTIYF
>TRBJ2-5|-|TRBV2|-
TGTGCCAGCAGTGAAGCCCCGGTGGAGACCCAGTACTTC
CASSEAPVETQYF
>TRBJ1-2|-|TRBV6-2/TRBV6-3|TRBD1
TGTGCCAGCAGTGAGGGACAGGTCTTTTCTAACTATGGCTACACCTTC
CASSEGQVFSNYGYTF
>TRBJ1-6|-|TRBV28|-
TGTGCCAGCAGACAGCTCAATTCACCCCTCCACTTT
CASRQLNSPLHF
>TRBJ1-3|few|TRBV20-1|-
TGCAGTGCTAGTGCCCTCTCTGGAAACACCATATATTTT
CSASALSGNTIYF
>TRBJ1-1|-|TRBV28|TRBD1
TGTGCCAGCAGTGGGCCAGGGGGACTGAACACTGAAGCTTTCTTT
CASSGPGGLNTEAFF
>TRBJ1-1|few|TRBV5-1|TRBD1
TGCGCCAGCAGCTTGACAGGGGGCACTGAAGCTTTCTTT
CASSLTGGTEAFF
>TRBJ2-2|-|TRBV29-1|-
TGCAGCGCCGGGACACCAAACACCGGGGAGCTGTTTTTT
CSAGTPNTGELFF
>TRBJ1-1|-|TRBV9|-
TGTGCCAGCAGCCCCCAGGAAGCACCCTTTTCTGAAGCTTTCTTT
CASSPQEAPFSEAFF
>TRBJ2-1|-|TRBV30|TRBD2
TGTGCCTGGAGTAGGAGCGGGGATGAGCAGTTCTTC
CAWSRSGDEQFF
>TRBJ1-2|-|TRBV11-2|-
TGTGCCAGCAGCCCTTCTTTGCGGTTAATGACGGGGGGCTACACCTTC
CASSPSLRLMTGGYTF
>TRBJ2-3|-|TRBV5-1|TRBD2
TGCGCCAGCAGCCCAGCAGCGGGAGCCCTAACAGATACGCAGTATTTT
CASSPAAGALTDTQYF
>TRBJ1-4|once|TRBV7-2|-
TGTGCCAGCAGTTTTAGTTTTAATGAAAAACTGTTTTTT
CASSFSFNEKLFF
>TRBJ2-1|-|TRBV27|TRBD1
TGTGCCAGCAGTGATCCCCCCGCGACAGGGTACCATGAGCAGTTCTTC
CASSDPPATGYHEQFF
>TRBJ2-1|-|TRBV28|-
TGTGCCAGCAGCAGAGGTTCCTACAATGAGCAGTTCTTC
CASSRGSYNEQFF
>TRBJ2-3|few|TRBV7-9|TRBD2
TGTGCCAGCAGCCCCACTAGCGGAGGTGGGACAGATACGCAGTATTTT
CASSPTSGGGTDTQYF
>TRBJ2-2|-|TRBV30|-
TGTGCCTGGAGTGTTAGCTTCGCTGGCTTCACCGGGGAGCTGTTTTTT
CAWSVSFAGFTGELFF
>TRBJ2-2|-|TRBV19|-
TGTGCCAGTAGTATGGTCAGGGGAGCCGGGGAGCTGTTTTTT
CASSMVRGAGELFF
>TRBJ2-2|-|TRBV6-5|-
TGTGCCAGCATCCCTCCCGGGGAGCTGTTTTTT
CASIPPGELFF
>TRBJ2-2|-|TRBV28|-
TGTGCCAGCAGTTTACCGGGGTCCGGGGAGCTGTTTTTT
CASSLPGSGELFF
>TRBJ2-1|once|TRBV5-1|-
TGCGCCAGCAGCTTGAGTGGCGCGGGGAAATCCTACAATGAGCAGTTCTTC
CASSLSGAGKSYNEQFF
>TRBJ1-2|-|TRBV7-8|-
TGTGCCAGCAGCTTAGAGGGCCAGGGTTATGGCTACACCTTC
CASSLEGQGYGYTF
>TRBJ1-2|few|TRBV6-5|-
TGTGCCAGCATTCGGAGCTTCTATGGCTACACCTTC
CASIRSFYGYTF
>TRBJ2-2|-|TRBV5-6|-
TGTGCCAGCAGCTTACGTGGCAGGGGTCCTGTAAACACCGGGGAGCTGTTTTTT
CASSLRGRGPVNTGELFF
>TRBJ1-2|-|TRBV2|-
TGTGCCAGCCGTATACAGGGTTACTATGGCTACACCTTC
CASRIQGYYGYTF
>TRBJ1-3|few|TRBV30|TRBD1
TGTGCCTGGAGGCGGCAGGGGGCGGACACCATATATTTT
CAWRRQGADTIYF
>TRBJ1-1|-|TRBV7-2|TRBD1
TGTGCCAGCAGCTTAGACGTGACAGGGGGCTGGAGCACTGAAGCTTTCTTT
CASSLDVTGGWSTEAFF
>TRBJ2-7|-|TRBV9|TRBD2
TGTGCCAGCAGCGTTGGGGCGGGAGGAATCGAGTACTTC
CASSVGAGGIEYF
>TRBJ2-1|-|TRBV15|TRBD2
TGTGCCACCAGCAGAGATCTGACTAGCGGGAGGACCTACAATGAGCAGTTCTTC
CATSRDLTSGRTYNEQFF
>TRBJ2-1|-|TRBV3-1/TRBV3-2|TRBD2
TGTGCCAGCAGCCGTTCTAGCGGGAGTACTTACAATGAGCAGTTCTTC
CASSRSSGSTYNEQFF
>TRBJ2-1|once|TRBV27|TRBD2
TGTGCCACACAGCTAGCGGGAGATTACAATGAGCAGTTCTTC
CATQLAGDYNEQFF
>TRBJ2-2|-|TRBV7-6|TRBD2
TGTGCCAGCAGCCCCGTCGGGGCGGGAGGCCCCCCCGGGGAGCTGTTTTTT
CASSPVGAGGPPGELFF
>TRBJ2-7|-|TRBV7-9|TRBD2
TGTGCCAGCAGCCCGGGACTAGCGGGCCACGAGCAGTACTTC
CASSPGLAGHEQYF
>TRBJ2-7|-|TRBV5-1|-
TGCGCCAGCAGCATGGGGGTTGGACAATTCTACGAGCAGTACTTC
CASSMGVGQFYEQYF
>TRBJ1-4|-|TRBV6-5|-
TGTGCCAGCAGCAGACAGGTAGCAACTAATGAAAAACTGTTTTTT
CASSRQVATNEKLFF
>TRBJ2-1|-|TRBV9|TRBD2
TGTGCCAGCAGTGAAGCGGGGGTGTACAATGAGCAGTTCTTC
CASSEAGVYNEQFF
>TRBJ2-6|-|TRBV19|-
TGTGCCAGTAGTTTTAGCCGCCCTGGGGCCAACGTCCTGACTTTC
CASSFSRPGANVLTF
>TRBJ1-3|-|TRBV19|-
TGTGCCAGTACTACGACCTATTCCCCGGGGACGGGACACTTCTCTGGATGGAACACCATATATTTT
CASTTTYSPGTGHFSGWNTIYF
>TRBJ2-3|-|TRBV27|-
TGTGCCAGCAGTTTAAACAGCCAAGTCACAGATACGCAGTATTTT
CASSLNSQVTDTQYF
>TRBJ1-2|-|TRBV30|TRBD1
TGTGCCTGGAGTCCATACAGGGGCGGCTACACCTTC
CAWSPYRGGYTF
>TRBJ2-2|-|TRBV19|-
TGTGCCAGTAGGCTCAGCGATACCGGGGAGCTGTTTTTT
CASRLSDTGELFF
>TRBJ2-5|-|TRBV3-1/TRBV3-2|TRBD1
TGTGCCAGCAGCCCGTACAGGGGCCAAGAGACCCAGTACTTC
CASSPYRGQETQYF
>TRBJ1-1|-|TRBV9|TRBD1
TGTGCCAGCAGCGCAAACAGGGGCCACACTGAAGCTTTCTTT
CASSANRGHTEAFF
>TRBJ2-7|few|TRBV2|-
TGTGCCAGCAGTGTACTCTCCTACGAGCAGTACTTC
CASSVLSYEQYF
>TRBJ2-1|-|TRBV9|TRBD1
TGTGCCAGCAGCGTAGTAGGGGGCGAGTACAATGAGCAGTTCTTC
CASSVVGGEYNEQFF
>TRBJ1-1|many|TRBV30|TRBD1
TGTGCCTGGAGTCTCGGACAGGGAAGAGGCACTGAAGCTTTCTTT
CAWSLGQGRGTEAFF